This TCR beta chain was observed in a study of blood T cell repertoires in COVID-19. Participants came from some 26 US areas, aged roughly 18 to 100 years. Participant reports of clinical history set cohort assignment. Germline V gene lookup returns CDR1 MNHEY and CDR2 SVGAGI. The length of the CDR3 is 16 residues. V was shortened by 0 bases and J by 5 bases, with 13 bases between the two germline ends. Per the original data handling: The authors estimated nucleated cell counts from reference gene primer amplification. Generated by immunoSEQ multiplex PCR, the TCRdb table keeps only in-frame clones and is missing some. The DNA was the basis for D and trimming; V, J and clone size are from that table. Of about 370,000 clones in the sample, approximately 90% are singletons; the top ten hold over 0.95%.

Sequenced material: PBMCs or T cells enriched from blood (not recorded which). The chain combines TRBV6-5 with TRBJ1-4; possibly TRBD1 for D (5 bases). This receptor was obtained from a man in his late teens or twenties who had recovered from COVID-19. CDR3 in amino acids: CASSYSYRRGNEKLFF. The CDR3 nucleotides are TGTGCCAGCAGTTACTCGTACCGCCGGGGGAATGAAAAACTGTTTTTT.